Listed below are T cell receptor beta chains from one sample, sequenced in a study of OX40 agonist ivuxolimab in advanced cancers. The protocol was immunoSEQ multiplex PCR, while the TCRdb copy is restricted to in-frame clones and leaves out a portion. The sample holds more than 40,000 clones; 88% are singletons and the top ten take roughly 3.4%. The input for sequencing was CD4+ or CD8+ T cells sorted from blood, taken in a trial of the OX40 agonist ivuxolimab. The receptors derive from an adult with an advanced solid tumor such as melanoma, head and neck, liver or kidney cancer. The CDR3 runs from the conserved cysteine through the conserved F or W. A D gene is named only where the DNA matches it firmly. The listing skips clone size in some rows; elsewhere it reads once, few, many or a size class.

clone size,V gene,D gene,J gene,CDR3 protein,CDR3 DNA
.,TRBV27,TRBD2,TRBJ2-1,CASSLRLAGFNEQFF,TGTGCCAGCAGTTTAAGGCTAGCGGGTTTCAATGAGCAGTTCTTC
few,TRBV14,TRBD2,TRBJ2-3,CASSLRTGTSGTDTQYF,TGTGCCAGCAGCCTTCGTACCGGGACTAGCGGCACAGATACGCAGTATTTT
.,TRBV5-5,.,TRBJ2-7,CASSPLLQGAYEQYF,TGTGCCAGCAGCCCGCTTCTCCAGGGCGCCTACGAGCAGTACTTC
.,TRBV6-6,TRBD2,TRBJ2-3,CASSLGLDTDTQYF,TGTGCCAGCAGTCTAGGACTAGACACAGATACGCAGTATTTT
.,TRBV9,.,TRBJ1-3,CASSVDGRPAASGNTIYF,TGTGCCAGCAGCGTAGATGGACGCCCCGCCGCCTCTGGAAACACCATATATTTT
.,TRBV7-2,.,TRBJ2-7,CASSSPAGYEQYF,TGTGCCAGCAGCTCCCCAGCGGGCTACGAGCAGTACTTC
.,TRBV30,TRBD1,TRBJ1-5,CAWSAGTGNQPQHF,TGTGCCTGGAGTGCAGGGACAGGGAATCAGCCCCAGCATTTT
.,TRBV30,.,TRBJ1-4,CAWGAASTNEKLFF,TGTGCCTGGGGTGCGGCGTCAACTAATGAAAAACTGTTTTTT
.,TRBV27,.,TRBJ2-2,CASSPRGLNTGELFF,TGTGCCAGCAGTCCCCGGGGTCTCAACACCGGGGAGCTGTTTTTT
.,TRBV7-8,TRBD1,TRBJ2-7,CASSLQTGLNSYEQYF,TGTGCCAGCAGCCTACAGACAGGGCTTAACTCCTACGAGCAGTACTTC
.,TRBV27,.,TRBJ1-5,CASSFSHSNQPQHF,TGTGCCAGCAGTTTCTCGCATAGCAATCAGCCCCAGCATTTT
.,TRBV7-8,.,TRBJ2-7,CASSRTLGYEQYF,TGTGCCAGCAGCAGGACGTTAGGTTACGAGCAGTACTTC
.,TRBV7-2,.,TRBJ1-5,CASSSPGLGSNQPQHF,TGTGCCAGCAGCTCTCCGGGATTAGGGAGCAATCAGCCCCAGCATTTT
.,TRBV5-4,.,TRBJ1-2,CASSDSRADLYYGYTF,TGTGCCAGCAGCGACTCGAGGGCGGACCTTTACTATGGCTACACCTTC
.,TRBV10-1,TRBD2,TRBJ2-3,CASSEGTSGNTDTQYF,TGCGCCAGCAGTGAGGGGACTAGCGGGAACACAGATACGCAGTATTTT
.,TRBV5-1,.,TRBJ1-5,CASSFGGNSNQPQHF,TGCGCCAGCAGCTTTGGAGGGAATAGCAATCAGCCCCAGCATTTT
.,TRBV5-6,.,TRBJ1-2,CASSLGPGQGGYTF,TGTGCCAGCAGCTTGGGACCTGGGCAGGGGGGCTACACCTTC
.,TRBV14,.,TRBJ2-7,CASSQGEAGRRFGEQYF,TGTGCCAGCAGCCAAGGGGAGGCCGGGCGGCGGTTCGGAGAGCAGTACTTC
.,TRBV7-9,.,TRBJ1-1,CASSFHTGVGEAFF,TGTGCCAGCAGCTTTCATACCGGGGTCGGAGAAGCTTTCTTT
.,TRBV28,.,TRBJ2-6,CASSPGFSGANVLTF,TGTGCCAGCAGTCCAGGTTTCTCTGGGGCCAACGTCCTGACTTTC
.,TRBV2,.,TRBJ1-3,CASRDRGGGNTIYF,TGTGCCAGCAGGGACCGGGGGGGTGGAAACACCATATATTTT
.,TRBV25-1,TRBD2,TRBJ2-5,CASNPGLAGGETQYF,TGTGCCAGCAACCCAGGACTAGCGGGGGGAGAGACCCAGTACTTC
.,TRBV4-1,.,TRBJ2-1,CASSQDLGFGQFF,TGCGCCAGCAGCCAAGATTTGGGGTTTGGGCAGTTCTTC
.,TRBV9,.,TRBJ2-7,CASSPSGGNYEQYF,TGTGCCAGCAGCCCCAGTGGGGGGAACTACGAGCAGTACTTC
once,TRBV11-3,.,TRBJ2-1,CASSLASGQYNEQFF,TGTGCCAGCAGCTTAGCCAGCGGACAATACAATGAGCAGTTCTTC
.,TRBV5-1,.,TRBJ2-3,CASSLGPETQYF,TGCGCCAGCAGCTTGGGCCCGGAGACGCAGTATTTT
.,TRBV5-1,.,TRBJ1-2,CASSLGSGYGYTF,TGCGCCAGCAGCTTGGGCTCAGGCTATGGCTACACCTTC
.,TRBV14,.,TRBJ2-7,CASSQDHSYEQYF,TGTGCCAGCAGCCAAGACCACAGCTACGAGCAGTACTTC
few,TRBV2,.,TRBJ1-5,CASSREGQPQHF,TGTGCCAGCAGCAGGGAGGGTCAGCCCCAGCATTTT
.,TRBV11-2,TRBD2,TRBJ2-4,CASSLASSGGPQNIQYF,TGTGCCAGCAGCTTAGCCTCTAGCGGGGGCCCCCAAAACATTCAGTACTTC
.,TRBV7-2,TRBD1,TRBJ2-3,CASSLAATGATDTQYF,TGTGCCAGCAGCTTAGCGGCTACAGGGGCCACAGATACGCAGTATTTT
.,TRBV5-6,TRBD1,TRBJ2-2,CASSLGQGWAGELFF,TGTGCCAGCAGCTTGGGACAGGGTTGGGCCGGGGAGCTGTTTTTT
.,TRBV11-3,TRBD1,TRBJ1-6,CASRLQGAGSPLHF,TGTGCCAGCAGGCTTCAGGGGGCAGGATCACCCCTCCACTTT
.,TRBV21-1,.,TRBJ2-7,CASSPKKGLSYEQYF,TGTGCCAGCAGCCCCAAGAAAGGACTTTCCTACGAGCAGTACTTC
.,TRBV9,TRBD1,TRBJ1-1,CASSPQTGAVNTEAFF,TGTGCCAGCAGCCCCCAGACAGGGGCGGTGAACACTGAAGCTTTCTTT
.,TRBV18,TRBD2,TRBJ2-1,CASSPPSGGYNEQFF,TGTGCCAGCTCACCGCCTAGCGGGGGGTACAATGAGCAGTTCTTC
once,TRBV5-1,.,TRBJ2-5,CASRMRLVGETQYF,TGCGCCAGCAGGATGCGACTAGTGGGGGAGACCCAGTACTTC
once,TRBV19,.,TRBJ1-5,CATNLPGRVGQPQHF,TGTGCCACGAACCTCCCTGGGAGGGTAGGTCAGCCCCAGCATTTT
.,TRBV7-2,TRBD2,TRBJ2-3,CASSSGTSGGRPDTQYF,TGTGCCAGCAGCTCTGGGACTAGCGGGGGGCGGCCAGATACGCAGTATTTT
.,TRBV19,.,TRBJ1-5,CASTREGWPQHF,TGTGCCAGTACCCGTGAGGGATGGCCCCAGCATTTT
.,TRBV18,TRBD2,TRBJ2-3,CASSPVGLAGGTDTQYF,TGTGCCAGCTCACCAGTCGGGCTAGCGGGAGGCACAGATACGCAGTATTTT
.,TRBV5-4,.,TRBJ2-7,CASSLVDGPSYEQYF,TGTGCCAGCAGCTTGGTCGACGGTCCTTCCTACGAGCAGTACTTC
.,TRBV6-1,.,TRBJ1-1,CASSRARDTEAFF,TGTGCCAGCTCCCGGGCAAGGGACACTGAAGCTTTCTTT
once,TRBV5-6,.,TRBJ2-5,CASSLEWQETQYF,TGTGCCAGCAGCTTGGAATGGCAAGAGACCCAGTACTTC
.,TRBV5-6,.,TRBJ1-3,CASRGPGNTIYF,TGTGCCAGTAGGGGACCTGGAAACACCATATATTTT
.,TRBV16,TRBD2,TRBJ2-3,CASSRRGGSTDTQYF,TGTGCCAGCAGCCGCCGGGGGGGAAGCACAGATACGCAGTATTTT
.,TRBV6-1,TRBD2,TRBJ2-7,CASSEPGGSTYEQYF,TGTGCCAGCAGTGAGCCGGGGGGGTCCACCTACGAGCAGTACTTC
.,TRBV28,.,TRBJ2-1,CASSSLIDNEQFF,TGTGCCAGCAGTTCTTTGATAGACAATGAGCAGTTCTTC
.,TRBV7-2,TRBD2,TRBJ2-1,CASSPKGAGGSAAYNEQFF,TGTGCCAGCAGCCCGAAAGGCGCTGGCGGGAGTGCGGCCTACAATGAGCAGTTCTTC
.,TRBV29-1,TRBD2,TRBJ2-3,CSVETSGTDTQYF,TGCAGCGTTGAAACTAGCGGCACAGATACGCAGTATTTT
.,TRBV28,.,TRBJ2-3,CASSYMGTDTQYF,TGTGCCAGCAGTTACATGGGCACAGATACGCAGTATTTT
few,TRBV4-3,TRBD2,TRBJ2-1,CASSQAALAGEQFF,TGCGCCAGCAGCCAAGCGGCGCTAGCGGGTGAGCAGTTCTTC
.,TRBV5-1,.,TRBJ1-3,CASSLGWSGFGNTIYF,TGCGCCAGCAGCTTGGGGTGGAGCGGGTTTGGAAACACCATATATTTT
.,TRBV9,.,TRBJ1-5,CASSVGAADNQPQHF,TGTGCCAGCAGCGTTGGGGCAGCTGATAATCAGCCCCAGCATTTT
few,TRBV28,.,TRBJ2-1,CASSLVGSSKFF,TGTGCCAGCAGTTTAGTAGGGTCTAGCAAGTTCTTC
.,TRBV6-1,.,TRBJ1-5,CASSEPAGGNQPQHF,TGTGCCAGCAGTGAGCCAGCGGGTGGCAATCAGCCCCAGCATTTT
few,TRBV7-9,.,TRBJ2-5,CASSFQGTQYF,TGTGCCAGCAGCTTCCAGGGGACCCAGTACTTC
.,TRBV15,TRBD2,TRBJ2-3,CATSSGLAGSTDTQYF,TGTGCCACCAGCAGTGGACTAGCGGGAAGCACAGATACGCAGTATTTT
.,TRBV2,TRBD1,TRBJ2-1,CASSERGDRYPLSEQFF,TGTGCCAGCAGTGAAAGGGGGGACAGGTACCCCCTAAGTGAGCAGTTCTTC
few,TRBV30,.,TRBJ1-1,CAWRPTGLNTEAFF,TGTGCCTGGCGGCCGACAGGTTTGAACACTGAAGCTTTCTTT